This T cell receptor beta chain was found in a study of blood T cell repertoires in COVID-19. Sequencing was performed with immunoSEQ multiplex PCR; in TCRdb, only in-frame clones are kept and a portion is missing. The table has about 120,000 clones, roughly 82% seen once; the top ten hold about 12%. The CDR3 contains 13 residues. The V segment lost 2 bases and the J segment 6 bases; nucleotides outside the gene matches: 3. The sequencing sample was made of peripheral blood. This receptor was obtained from a human donor in a cohort sampled during active COVID-19. This chain joins TRBV12-3 or TRBV12-4 and TRBJ1-1, with TRBD1 identical over 7 bases. This chain's CDR3 is CASSLRTGSEAFF. In DNA, the CDR3 is TGTGCCAGCAGTTTAAGGACAGGATCTGAAGCTTTCTTT.